The 19 T cell receptor beta chains in this list originate from one sample, sequenced in a study of T cell responses to AZD1222 COVID-19 vaccine. Sequencing was performed with immunoSEQ multiplex PCR; in TCRdb, only in-frame clones are kept and a portion is missing. The table shows 100,000 to 150,000 clones, with around 90% occurring only once. The sample here was peripheral blood, taken on day 0 of AZD1222 vaccination. The receptor set was obtained from an adult in good health.

The chain couples TRBV15 to TRBJ2-7; 10 nucleotides agree with TRBD1. The V segment lost 1 base and the J segment 5 bases; nucleotides outside the gene matches: 5. The CDR3 runs to 15 residues. Per the germline V gene, CDR1 is LNHNV and CDR2 is YYDKDF (reference sequence). Here the CDR3 DNA reads TGTGCCACCAGCAGAGGCTGGGGGACAGGGGACGAGCAGTACTTC. Translated, it gives CATSRGWGTGDEQYF.

This sequence joins TRBV6-6 and TRBJ1-2, with D possibly matching TRBD1 (6 bases). V was clipped by 10 bases and J by 2 bases, with 17 bases between them. The CDR3 runs 14 residues. CDR1 is MNHNY and CDR2 is SVGAGI in the germline V gene (reference sequence). This CDR3 is CATLHLDRNYGYTF. CDR3 nucleotide sequence: TGTGCCACCCTCCACCTCGACAGGAACTATGGCTACACCTTC.

On this clone itself: One end of the junction fails to match germline, which may point to a read error. This chain connects TRBV27 to TRBJ1-2, with 7 positions matching TRBD1. This CDR3 contains 14 residues. The germline V gene has CDR1 MNHEY and CDR2 SMNVEV (reference sequence). This chain's CDR3 is CASSPTRSGQLFAF. The CDR3 DNA follows: TGTGCCAGCAGTCCAACCCGATCGGGACAGCTATTCGCCTTC.

This chain connects TRBV4-1 to TRBJ2-3, with TRBD2 as a possible D gene (5 bases). Trimming cost V 4 bases and J 2 bases, with 13 bases left between them. This CDR3 has 15 amino acids. CDR1 and CDR2 from the germline V gene are MGHRA and YSYEKL. CDR3 sequence (DNA): TGCGCCAGCAGCCCTCTGGAGGTGGCCACAGATACGCAGTATTTT. It translates to CASSPLEVATDTQYF.

This clone was counted a single time. This chain links TRBV4-1 with TRBJ2-7; D remains ambiguous. V lost 4 bases and J 5 bases, leaving 21 bases between the germline ends. In germline, CDR1 is MGHRA, CDR2 YSYEKL. The CDR3 sequence is 16 residues long. The CDR3 spells CASSLQPMGTTHEQYF. For the CDR3, the DNA is TGCGCCAGCAGCCTTCAACCTATGGGTACGACTCACGAGCAGTACTTC.

J is TRBJ2-7 and V is TRBV27; 8 nucleotides agree with TRBD1. Looked up from germline, CDR1 is MNHEY and CDR2 is SMNVEV (reference sequence). The CDR3 is made up of 16 amino acids. V lost 5 bases, J lost 4 bases, and 13 bases stayed unmatched. The CDR3 DNA reads as TGTGCCAGCAGTCCGGGGACAGGTTGGTCATCATACGAGCAGTACTTC. This sequence encodes CASSPGTGWSSYEQYF.

The chain is built from TRBV11-3 and TRBJ1-1; the D gene is possibly TRBD1 (5 bases). The CDR3 totals 18 residues. V lost 0 bases and J 6 bases, leaving 23 bases between the germline ends. Looked up from germline, CDR1 is SGHNT and CDR2 is YENEEA. The CDR3 protein is CASSLDLVLSQGGPEAFF. CDR3 DNA: TGTGCCAGCAGCTTAGATCTCGTTTTAAGTCAGGGAGGTCCTGAAGCTTTCTTT.

This clone was counted a single time. The chain recombines TRBV27 with TRBJ2-2; a possible D gene is TRBD1 (6 bases). Germline CDR1 and CDR2: MNHEY and SMNVEV (reference sequence). The V and J ends lost 0 bases and 5 bases respectively, with 13 bases between them. The CDR3 extends over 16 amino acids. The CDR3 protein is CASSLSAGAITGELFF. The CDR3 bases are TGTGCCAGCAGTTTATCAGCAGGGGCGATAACCGGGGAGCTGTTTTTT.

CDR3 sequence (DNA): TGCGCCAGCAGCCAAGTTAACGAGTACTCCTACGAGCAGTACTTC. The encoded protein is CASSQVNEYSYEQYF. The rearrangement uses TRBV4-1 and TRBJ2-7; D not certain. CDR3 size: 15 residues. V was pared by 1 base and J by 0 bases, with 10 bases between. Germline values: CDR1 MGHRA, CDR2 YSYEKL.

CDR3 loop: CASSMDRRPYAGELFF. In DNA, the CDR3 is TGTGCCAGTAGTATGGACAGGCGCCCGTATGCCGGGGAGCTGTTTTTT. The V gene is TRBV19, the J gene TRBJ2-2, with TRBD1 matching over 7 bases. This CDR3 region has 16 residues. Germline lookup yields CDR1 LNHDA and CDR2 SQIVND (reference sequence). V lost 3 bases, J lost 6 bases, and 10 bases stayed unmatched.

The rearrangement joins TRBV7-6 to TRBJ2-1; tentatively, D is TRBD1 (5 bases). This CDR3 comprises 14 residues. V was clipped by 2 bases and J by 10 bases, with 15 bases between them. Looked up from germline, CDR1 is SGHVS and CDR2 is FNYEAQ. The CDR3 coding sequence is TGTGCCAGCAGCTTAAGGTCAGGGTTAGGAGAGCAGTTCTTC. Its translation: CASSLRSGLGEQFF.

The CDR3 protein is CASSPKVVLDNPLGGYTF. CDR3 sequence (DNA): TGCGCCAGCAGCCCCAAAGTTGTTTTGGACAATCCTTTGGGGGGCTACACCTTC. J is TRBJ1-2 and V is TRBV4-1, with D possibly being TRBD1 (5 bases). Trimming stripped 4 bases from V and 8 bases from J, with 29 bases between. Germline values: CDR1 MGHRA, CDR2 YSYEKL. The CDR3 has 18 amino acids.

The rearrangement joins TRBV5-5 to TRBJ1-5, with a weak D call TRBD1 (6 bases). V was pared by 2 bases and J by 0 bases, with 9 bases between. Germline V lookup: CDR1 SGHKS, CDR2 YYEKEE (reference sequence). The CDR3 has 15 residues. CDR3 region: CASSLQGNSNQPQHF. As DNA, the CDR3 is TGTGCCAGCAGCTTACAGGGAAATAGCAATCAGCCCCAGCATTTT.

The CDR3 here is CASGLRVLAGSLVNEQFF. The CDR3 DNA reads TGTGCTAGTGGTTTGCGGGTTTTGGCGGGATCACTAGTGAATGAGCAGTTCTTC. The chain links TRBV12-5 to TRBJ2-1; TRBD2 might be the D (6 bases). The germline V gene encodes CDR1 LGHNT and CDR2 FRNRAP. Between the trimmed V and J ends, which lost 2 bases and 7 bases, there was a span of 24 bases. This CDR3 is built from 18 residues. Full variable domain (rest looked up from reference TRBV12-5 and TRBJ2-1): DARVTQTPRHKVTEMGQEVTMRCQPILGHNTVFWYRQTMMQGLELLAYFRNRAPLDDSGMPKDRFSAEMPDATLATLKIQPSEPRDSAVYFCASGLRVLAGSLVNEQFFGPGTRLTVL.

The rearrangement uses TRBV21-1 and TRBJ2-7; TRBD2, the table's D call, lacks a check against the DNA. TRBV21-1 is noted as a pseudogene. This CDR3 spans 10 amino acids. The CDR3: CASRYYEQYF. CDR3 nucleotide sequence: TGTGCCAGCAGATACTACGAGCAGTACTTC.

This chain links TRBV7-2 with TRBJ2-3, with a tentative D call TRBD2 (7 bases). Trimming stripped 1 base from V and 4 bases from J, with 12 bases between. Germline CDR1 is SGHTA and CDR2 is FQGNSA. The CDR3 loop spans 15 amino acids. CDR3 loop: CASSLVAGAADTQYF. DNA for the CDR3: TGTGCCAGCAGCTTAGTGGCGGGGGCCGCAGATACGCAGTATTTT.

CDR3 protein: CATSDEAGANYGYTF. In DNA form, the CDR3 reads TGTGCCACCAGTGATGAGGCAGGAGCCAACTATGGCTACACCTTC. The chain is built from TRBV24-1 and TRBJ1-2; D uncertain. CDR1 and CDR2 (germline): KGHDR, SFDVKD. The CDR3 contains 15 residues. With 3 bases removed from V and 2 bases from J, the gap between germline ends came to 12 bases.

The gene calls are TRBV12-3 or TRBV12-4 and TRBJ2-7, with D unresolved. Trimming left V 6 bases short and J 4 bases short, with 10 bases between. CDR3 length: 12 residues. The CDR3 protein is CASSFPRYEQYF. The CDR3 DNA is TGTGCCAGCAGCTTCCCAAGATACGAGCAGTACTTC.

The V and J genes are TRBV5-1 and TRBJ1-5; a weak D match, TRBD1 (6 bases). The CDR3 consists of 14 residues. V dropped 0 bases and J dropped 3 bases, with 7 bases sitting between them. The germline V gene has CDR1 SGHRS and CDR2 YFSETQ. The CDR3: CASSLEGDNQPQHF. CDR3 DNA sequence: TGCGCCAGCAGCTTGGAGGGGGACAATCAGCCCCAGCATTTT.